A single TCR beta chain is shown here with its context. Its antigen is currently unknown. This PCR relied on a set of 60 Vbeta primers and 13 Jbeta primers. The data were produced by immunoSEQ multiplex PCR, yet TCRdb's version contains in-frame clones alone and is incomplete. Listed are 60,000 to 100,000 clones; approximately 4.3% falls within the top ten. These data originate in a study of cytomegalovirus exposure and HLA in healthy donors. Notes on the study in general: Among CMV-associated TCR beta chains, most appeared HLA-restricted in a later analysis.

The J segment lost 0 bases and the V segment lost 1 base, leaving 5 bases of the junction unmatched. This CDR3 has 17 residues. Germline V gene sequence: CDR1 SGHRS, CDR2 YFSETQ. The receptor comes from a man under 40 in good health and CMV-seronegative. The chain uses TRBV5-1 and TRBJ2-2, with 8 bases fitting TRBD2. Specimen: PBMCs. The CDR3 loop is CASSLSGGPPNTGELFF. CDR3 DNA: TGCGCCAGCAGCTTGTCGGGAGGGCCGCCGAACACCGGGGAGCTGTTTTTT.